These 8 T cell receptor beta chains originate from one sample sequenced in a study of shared clonotypes between healthy human individuals. The method was immunoSEQ multiplex PCR; TCRdb's version includes in-frame clones alone and lacks a portion of them. Of 1.6 million or so clones listed, just under 99% are singletons. The material sequenced was naive CD4+ T cells sorted from blood. Indicated subset: CD45RA+ positively selected. Receptors were obtained from a man aged 30 to 45 in good health.

The rearrangement joins TRBV19 to TRBJ2-7; TRBD2 matches 8 bases. Germline V gives CDR1 LNHDA, CDR2 SQIVND (reference sequence). CDR3 length: 17 residues. The trim removed 5 bases at V and 7 bases at J, leaving 19 bases unmatched. Here the CDR3 DNA reads TGTGCCAGTAGTGATGGGGTAGCGGGACTACCGAATGTGGAGCAGTACTTC. This gives the protein CASSDGVAGLPNVEQYF.

The chain recombines TRBV28 with TRBJ2-1, with TRBD2 matching 7 bases. The CDR3 sequence is 16 residues long. Per the germline V gene, CDR1 is MDHEN and CDR2 is SYDVKM. V lost 5 bases to trimming and J lost 3 bases; unmatched junction nucleotides: 10. The CDR3 sequence is CASSPSGTNYYNEQFF. DNA of the CDR3: TGTGCCAGCAGTCCATCCGGGACTAACTACTACAATGAGCAGTTCTTC. The full variable domain, its missing parts supplied by reference TRBV28 and TRBJ2-1, is DVKVTQSSRYLVKRTGEKVFLECVQDMDHENMFWYRQDPGLGLRLIYFSYDVKMKEKGDIPEGYSVSREKKERFSLILESASTNQTSMYLCASSPSGTNYYNEQFFGPGTRLTVL.

About this clone: The sample has other DNA sequences that encode this CDR3 too. The chain carries TRBV11-2 and TRBJ2-1, with TRBD2 matching 7 bases. The CDR3 totals 13 residues. V was clipped by 3 bases and J by 6 bases; unmatched bases: 2. Germline values: CDR1 SGHAT, CDR2 FQNNGV. Written as DNA, the CDR3 is TGTGCCAGCAGCTTGGGGGGGAGCAATGAGCAGTTCTTC. Its protein is CASSLGGSNEQFF.

This clone occurred once. This chain uses TRBV10-2 with TRBJ2-5, with 10 bases matching TRBD2. CDR3 size: 16 residues. Trimming at V came to 4 bases and at J to 2 bases, leaving 7 bases not matched to a gene. Germline V CDR1 and CDR2: WSHSY, SAAADI. DNA for the CDR3: TGCGCCAGCAGTGTACTAGCGGGGAACCCGCAAGAGACCCAGTACTTC. It specifies CASSVLAGNPQETQYF.

The chain carries TRBV10-1 and TRBJ2-3; the match to TRBD2 covers 10 bases. In germline, CDR1 is WNHNN, CDR2 SYGVQD (reference sequence). This CDR3 is built from 17 residues. V lost 3 bases to trimming and J lost 3 bases; unmatched junction nucleotides: 9. As DNA, the CDR3 is TGCGCCAGCAGTGACCCCGGACTAGCGGAGGGGACAGATACGCAGTATTTT. Its translation: CASSDPGLAEGTDTQYF.

The chain is built from TRBV6-5 and TRBJ1-2; no definite D call. There are 12 residues in the CDR3. Germline CDR1 and CDR2: MNHEY and SVGAGI. The V end was cut by 11 bases, the J end by 0 bases, with 10 bases between. The DNA of the CDR3 is TGTGCCTGCCTCGGTGCTAACTATGGCTACACCTTC. It codes for CACLGANYGYTF.

This clone was recorded once. The chain combines TRBV11-3 with TRBJ1-3; D unclear. Trimming removed 6 bases at V and 2 bases at J, with 11 bases between. The CDR3 sequence is 14 residues long. Looked up from germline, CDR1 is SGHNT and CDR2 is YENEEA. Written as DNA, the CDR3 is TGTGCCAGCAGTTCTGGCAGCGCTGGAAACACCATATATTTT. It yields the protein CASSSGSAGNTIYF. The variable domain in full, with the rest retrieved from reference TRBV11-3 and TRBJ1-3, is EAGVVQSPRYKIIEKKQPVAFWCNPISGHNTLYWYLQNLGQGPELLIRYENEEAVDDSQLPKDRFSAERLKGVDSTLKIQPAELGDSAVYLCASSSGSAGNTIYFGEGSWLTVV.

Here the CDR3 reads CASSDEGLGNNEQFF. The CDR3 DNA reads as TGTGCCAGCAGTGACGAGGGACTGGGAAACAATGAGCAGTTCTTC. The chain employs TRBV25-1 and TRBJ2-1; weak D call: TRBD2 (6 bases). CDR1 is MGHDK, CDR2 SYGVNS, per germline. V lost 3 bases to trimming and J lost 5 bases, with 14 bases between them. This CDR3 is built from 15 residues. The full variable domain, with the rest looked up from reference TRBV25-1 and TRBJ2-1, is EADIYQTPRYLVIGTGKKITLECSQTMGHDKMYWYQQDPGMELHLIHYSYGVNSTEKGDLSSESTVSRIRTEHFPLTLESARPSHTSQYLCASSDEGLGNNEQFFGPGTRLTVL.